This record looks at one T cell receptor beta chain sequence and its context. Its antigen is unknown. The data were produced by immunoSEQ multiplex PCR, yet TCRdb's version contains in-frame clones alone and is incomplete. The sample lists 80,000 or so clones; about 85% were seen once. This record comes from a study of T cell responses to AZD1222 COVID-19 vaccine. Overall study findings and caveats: Regions 160-218 and 743-854 dominated among vaccine-associated CD4 TCRs spanning spike. Only a handful of AZD1222 recipients, more than five in all, had baseline seropositivity. Elevations in Spike-specific TCR breadth and depth followed administration of two AZD1222 doses.

CDR3 length equals 16 residues. Germline V lookup: CDR1 SEHNR, CDR2 FQNEAQ (reference sequence). With V trimmed by 6 bases and J by 0 bases, 5 bases remained unmatched. The sequencing here drew on peripheral blood, taken on day 0 of AZD1222 vaccination. This chain joins TRBV7-9 and TRBJ1-6, with TRBD1 matching over 7 bases. The sequence came from an adult in good health. The CDR3 DNA sequence: TGTGCCAGCAGTCGGGACAGCCGCTCCTATAATTCACCCCTCCACTTT. It specifies CASSRDSRSYNSPLHF.